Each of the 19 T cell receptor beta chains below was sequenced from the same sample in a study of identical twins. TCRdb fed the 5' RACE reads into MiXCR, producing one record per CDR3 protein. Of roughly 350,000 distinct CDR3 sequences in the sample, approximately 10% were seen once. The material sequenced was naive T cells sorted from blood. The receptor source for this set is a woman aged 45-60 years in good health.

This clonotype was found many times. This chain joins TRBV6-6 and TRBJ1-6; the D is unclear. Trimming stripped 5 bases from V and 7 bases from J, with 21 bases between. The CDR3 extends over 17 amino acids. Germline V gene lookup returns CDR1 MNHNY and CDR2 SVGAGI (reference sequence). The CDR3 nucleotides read TGTGCCAGCAGTCCTTCGCGGATTAGTATCGAAAATTCACCCCTCCACTTT. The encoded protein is CASSPSRISIENSPLHF.

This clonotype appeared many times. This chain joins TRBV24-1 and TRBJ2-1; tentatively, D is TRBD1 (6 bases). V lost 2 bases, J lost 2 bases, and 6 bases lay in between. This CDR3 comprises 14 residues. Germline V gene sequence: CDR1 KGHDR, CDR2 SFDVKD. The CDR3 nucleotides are TGTGCCACCAGTGATTACAGGGCCTACAATGAGCAGTTCTTC. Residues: CATSDYRAYNEQFF.

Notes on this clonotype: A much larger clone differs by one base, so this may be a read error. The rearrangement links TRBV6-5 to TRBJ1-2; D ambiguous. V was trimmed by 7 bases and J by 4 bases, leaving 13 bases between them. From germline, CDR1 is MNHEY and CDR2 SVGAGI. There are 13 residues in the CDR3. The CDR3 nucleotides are TGTGCCAGCATTTATCGGCAGCTCTATGGCTACACCTTC. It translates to CASIYRQLYGYTF.

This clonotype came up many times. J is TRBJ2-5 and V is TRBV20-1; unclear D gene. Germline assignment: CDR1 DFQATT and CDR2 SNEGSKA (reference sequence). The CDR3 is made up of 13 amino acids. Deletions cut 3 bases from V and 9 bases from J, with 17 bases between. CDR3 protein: CSASGAIQRAQYF. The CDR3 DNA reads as TGCAGTGCTAGCGGAGCTATCCAAAGGGCCCAGTACTTC.

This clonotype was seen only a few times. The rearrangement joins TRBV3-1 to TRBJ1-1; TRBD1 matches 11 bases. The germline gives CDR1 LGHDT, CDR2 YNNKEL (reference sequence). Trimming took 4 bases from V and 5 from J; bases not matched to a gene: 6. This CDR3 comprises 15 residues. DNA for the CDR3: TGTGCCAGCAGCCGCCGGACAGGGGGCCAAACTGAAGCTTTCTTT. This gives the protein CASSRRTGGQTEAFF.

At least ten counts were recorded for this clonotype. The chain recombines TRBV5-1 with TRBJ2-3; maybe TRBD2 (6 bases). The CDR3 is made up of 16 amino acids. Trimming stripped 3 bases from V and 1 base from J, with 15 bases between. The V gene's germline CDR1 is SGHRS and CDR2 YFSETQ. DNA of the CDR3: TGCGCCAGCAGCTCACTCGGGAGCGGACGCACAGATACGCAGTATTTT. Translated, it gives CASSSLGSGRTDTQYF. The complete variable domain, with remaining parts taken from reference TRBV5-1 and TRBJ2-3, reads KAGVTQTPRYLIKTRGQQVTLSCSPISGHRSVSWYQQTPGQGLQFLFEYFSETQRNKGNFPGRFSGRQFSNSRSEMNVSTLELGDSALYLCASSSLGSGRTDTQYFGPGTRLTVL.

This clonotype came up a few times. The CDR3: CASTLTDPGNTIYF. In DNA form, the CDR3 reads TGTGCCAGCACCCTGACAGACCCTGGAAACACCATATATTTT. The gene calls are TRBV12-3 or TRBV12-4 and TRBJ1-3; tentatively, D is TRBD1 (5 bases). This CDR3 is 14 amino acids long. The ends were cut back, 7 bases at V and 2 bases at J, with 12 bases in the middle.

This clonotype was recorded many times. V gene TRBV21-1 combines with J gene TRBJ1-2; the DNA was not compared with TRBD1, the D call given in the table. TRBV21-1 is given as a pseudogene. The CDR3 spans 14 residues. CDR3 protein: CASSKGARFYGYTF. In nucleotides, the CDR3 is TGTGCCAGCAGCAAGGGGGCCAGGTTTTATGGCTACACCTTC.

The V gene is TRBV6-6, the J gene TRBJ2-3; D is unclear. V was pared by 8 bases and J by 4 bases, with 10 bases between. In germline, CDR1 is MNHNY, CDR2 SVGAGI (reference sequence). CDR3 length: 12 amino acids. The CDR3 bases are TGTGCCAGCCGCTTTTTTTCAGATACGCAGTATTTT. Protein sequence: CASRFFSDTQYF.

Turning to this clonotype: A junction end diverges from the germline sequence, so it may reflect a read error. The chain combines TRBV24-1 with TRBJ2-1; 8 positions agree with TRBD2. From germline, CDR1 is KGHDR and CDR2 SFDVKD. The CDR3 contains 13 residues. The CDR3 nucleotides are TGTGCCACCAGTGCCGGGGGGGGCAATGAGCAGCTCTTC. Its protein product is CATSAGGGNEQLF.

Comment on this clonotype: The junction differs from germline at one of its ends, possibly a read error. The CDR3 bases are TGTGCCAGCGGCTTAAGGACAGGGAACACCGGGGAGCTGTTTTTT. It encodes CASGLRTGNTGELFF. The chain combines TRBV11-1 with TRBJ2-2; the match to TRBD1 covers 7 bases. This CDR3 is built from 15 residues. Germline V CDR1 and CDR2: SGHAT, FQDESV (reference sequence).

The CDR3 sequence: CASSAGQGRYEQYF. Here the CDR3 DNA reads TGTGCCAGCAGCGCAGGACAGGGCCGCTACGAGCAGTACTTC. The V and J genes are TRBV11-3 and TRBJ2-7; 8 bases are shared with TRBD1. Trimming cost V 5 bases and J 3 bases; bases outside gene matches: 6. Per germline, CDR1 SGHNT and CDR2 YENEEA. This CDR3 region has 14 residues.

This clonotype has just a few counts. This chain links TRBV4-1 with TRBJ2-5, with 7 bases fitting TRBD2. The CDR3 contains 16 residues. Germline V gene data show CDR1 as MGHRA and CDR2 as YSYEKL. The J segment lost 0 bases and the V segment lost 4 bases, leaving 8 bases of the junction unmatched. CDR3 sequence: CASSRNPGLNQETQYF. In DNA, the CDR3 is TGCGCCAGCAGCCGGAATCCGGGACTAAACCAAGAGACCCAGTACTTC.

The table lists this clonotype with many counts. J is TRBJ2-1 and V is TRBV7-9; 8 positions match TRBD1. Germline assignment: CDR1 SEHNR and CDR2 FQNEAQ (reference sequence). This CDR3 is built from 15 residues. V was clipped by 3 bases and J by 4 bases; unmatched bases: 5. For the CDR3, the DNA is TGTGCCAGCAGCTTCCGACAGGGGTTTTACAATGAGCAGTTCTTC. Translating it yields CASSFRQGFYNEQFF.

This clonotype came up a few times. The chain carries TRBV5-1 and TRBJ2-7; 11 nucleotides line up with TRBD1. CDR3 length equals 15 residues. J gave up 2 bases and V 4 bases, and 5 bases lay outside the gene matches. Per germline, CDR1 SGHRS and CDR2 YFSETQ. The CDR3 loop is CASSQRDRGTYEQYF. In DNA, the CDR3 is TGCGCCAGCAGCCAACGGGACAGGGGGACCTACGAGCAGTACTTC.

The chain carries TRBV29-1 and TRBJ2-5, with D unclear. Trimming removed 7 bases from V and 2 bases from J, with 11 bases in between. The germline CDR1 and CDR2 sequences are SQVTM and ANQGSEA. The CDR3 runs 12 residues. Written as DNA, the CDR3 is TGCAGCGCCCAGGCCGTTCAAGAGACCCAGTACTTC. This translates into CSAQAVQETQYF.

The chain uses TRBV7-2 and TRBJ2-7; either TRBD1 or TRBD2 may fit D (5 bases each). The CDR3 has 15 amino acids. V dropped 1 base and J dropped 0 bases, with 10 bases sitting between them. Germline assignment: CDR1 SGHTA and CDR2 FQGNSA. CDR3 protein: CASSLGTRGSYEQYF. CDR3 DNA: TGTGCCAGCAGCTTAGGTACTAGGGGCTCCTACGAGCAGTACTTC.

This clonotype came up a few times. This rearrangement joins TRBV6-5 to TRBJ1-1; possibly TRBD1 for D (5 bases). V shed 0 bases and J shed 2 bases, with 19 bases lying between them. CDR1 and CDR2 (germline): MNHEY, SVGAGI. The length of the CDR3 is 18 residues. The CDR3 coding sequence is TGTGCCAGCAGTTACTCGATCGGAAGGGTGGGACTTAACACTGAAGCTTTCTTT. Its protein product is CASSYSIGRVGLNTEAFF.

In nucleotides, the CDR3 is TGTGCCAGCAGCGTAGGGGGGGGGCTAGCGGGAGCGGAGACCCAGTACTTC. Translated: CASSVGGGLAGAETQYF. The rearrangement uses TRBV9 and TRBJ2-5; TRBD2 agrees at 10 bases. CDR1 is SGDLS and CDR2 is YYNGEE in the germline V gene. J lost 5 bases, V lost 0 bases, and 10 bases had no gene match. The CDR3 has 17 amino acids.